A selection of T cell receptor beta chains follows, all from one sample in a study of T cells in localized non-small cell lung cancer. TCRdb's table, derived via immunoSEQ multiplex PCR, lists solely in-frame clones and lacks some. The sample shows fewer than 45,000 clones, more than 75% of them seen only once. The sample here was peripheral blood, taken before any cancer treatment. Receptors were obtained from a man aged 35 to 70 with stage I lung adenocarcinoma. Each CDR3 is given with its conserved first and last residue. D genes are given only for firm matches. A row's size may be missing; if present it is once, few, many or a size class.

TRBD1	few	TRBV4-1	TRBJ2-4	CASSQLTGGSGIQYF	TGCGCCAGCAGCCAGTTGACAGGGGGCTCGGGCATTCAGTACTTC
TRBD2	-	TRBV4-1	TRBJ2-7	CASSISGSRFGEQYF	TGCGCCAGCAGCATTAGCGGGAGCCGCTTTGGGGAGCAGTACTTC
-	once	TRBV9	TRBJ2-3	CASSVYDSSTDTQYF	TGTGCCAGCAGCGTTTACGACTCTAGCACAGATACGCAGTATTTT
TRBD2	-	TRBV9	TRBJ2-3	CASSPRGYTDTQYF	TGTGCCAGCAGCCCGCGGGGGTACACAGATACGCAGTATTTT
TRBD1	-	TRBV27	TRBJ2-7	CASRWDRGYEQYF	TGTGCCAGCAGATGGGACAGGGGCTACGAGCAGTACTTC
-	-	TRBV7-3	TRBJ2-2	CASSSTGFPNTGELFF	TGTGCCAGCAGCTCCACAGGGTTCCCGAACACCGGGGAGCTGTTTTTT
-	-	TRBV19	TRBJ2-3	CASSLGGIDTQYF	TGTGCCAGTAGTTTGGGGGGCATAGATACGCAGTATTTT
TRBD1	-	TRBV5-1	TRBJ2-1	CASSRSGGTYNEQFF	TGCGCCAGCAGCCGATCAGGGGGCACCTACAATGAGCAGTTCTTC
TRBD2	-	TRBV7-3	TRBJ2-1	CASRDAGTSGSEQFF	TGTGCCAGCAGAGATGCCGGGACTAGCGGGAGTGAGCAGTTCTTC
TRBD1	-	TRBV10-3	TRBJ1-5	CAVGADRGYDQPQHF	TGTGCCGTTGGAGCTGACAGGGGGTATGATCAGCCCCAGCATTTT
TRBD2	-	TRBV5-3	TRBJ2-1	CARSLALASGRWDEQFF	TGTGCCAGAAGCTTGGCCCTCGCTAGCGGGAGGTGGGATGAGCAGTTCTTC
TRBD2	-	TRBV5-1	TRBJ2-7	CASSLEGQRGTLSYEQYF	TGCGCCAGCAGCTTGGAGGGCCAGCGGGGGACCCTCTCCTACGAGCAGTACTTC
-	-	TRBV13	TRBJ2-3	CASSPMAGPRITDTQYF	TGTGCTAGTAGTCCCATGGCCGGACCCCGGATCACAGATACGCAGTATTTT
TRBD2	-	TRBV6-1	TRBJ2-3	CASSERTSGMWTDTQYF	TGTGCCAGCAGTGAAAGGACTAGCGGGATGTGGACAGATACGCAGTATTTT
TRBD2	-	TRBV7-2	TRBJ2-2	CASSPLTSGRPGELFF	TGTGCCAGCAGCCCTCTGACTAGCGGGAGACCCGGGGAGCTGTTTTTT
-	-	TRBV4-1	TRBJ2-1	CASSYIGGRGLFYNEQFF	TGCGCCAGCAGCTATATAGGGGGTAGGGGCCTCTTTTACAATGAGCAGTTCTTC
TRBD1	-	TRBV5-5	TRBJ2-7	CASSRDRVGAASSYEQYF	TGTGCCAGCAGCCGGGACAGGGTCGGAGCGGCGTCTTCCTACGAGCAGTACTTC
TRBD2	-	TRBV29-1	TRBJ2-7	CSVLGLAGVYEQYF	TGCAGCGTCCTGGGACTAGCGGGAGTCTACGAGCAGTACTTC
TRBD1	once	TRBV5-1	TRBJ1-5	CASSLGDRAANQPQHF	TGCGCCAGCAGCCTAGGCGACAGGGCGGCCAATCAGCCCCAGCATTTT
TRBD1	-	TRBV28	TRBJ2-6	CATGTGVGANVLTF	TGTGCCACCGGGACAGGGGTCGGGGCCAACGTCCTGACTTTC
TRBD2	once	TRBV28	TRBJ2-7	CATMGTSGSYEQYF	TGTGCCACCATGGGAACTAGCGGGTCCTACGAGCAGTACTTC
-	-	TRBV6-6	TRBJ1-1	CASSYGGVNTEAFF	TGTGCCAGCAGTTACGGGGGGGTGAACACTGAAGCTTTCTTT
TRBD1	-	TRBV19	TRBJ2-2	CASSLGGTGATGELFF	TGTGCCAGTAGTTTGGGTGGGACAGGGGCCACCGGGGAGCTGTTTTTT
-	-	TRBV5-5	TRBJ2-3	CASSTSQSTDTQYF	TGTGCCAGCAGCACCTCACAGAGCACAGATACGCAGTATTTT
-	-	TRBV27	TRBJ2-1	CASSLAMGAGWDNEQFF	TGTGCCAGCAGTTTAGCTATGGGGGCCGGTTGGGACAATGAGCAGTTCTTC
-	-	TRBV7-9	TRBJ1-1	CASSGRQVDVAEAFF	TGTGCCAGCAGCGGAAGACAGGTTGACGTGGCTGAAGCTTTCTTT
-	-	TRBV19	TRBJ1-5	CASSPRQDVTNQPQHF	TGTGCCAGTAGTCCAAGACAGGACGTGACCAATCAGCCCCAGCATTTT
TRBD2	-	TRBV10-3	TRBJ2-1	CAISPPGLAGGPSYNEQFF	TGTGCCATCAGTCCCCCGGGACTAGCGGGAGGACCTTCCTACAATGAGCAGTTCTTC
-	once	TRBV4-1	TRBJ2-1	CASSLHNEQFF	TGCGCCAGCAGCCTCCACAATGAGCAGTTCTTC
TRBD2	once	TRBV6-5	TRBJ2-1	CASKTVDAGAEQFF	TGTGCCAGCAAAACAGTCGACGCGGGAGCTGAGCAGTTCTTC
-	-	TRBV4-2	TRBJ1-4	CASSQDKDYNEKLFF	TGTGCCAGCAGCCAAGATAAGGACTATAATGAAAAACTGTTTTTT
TRBD2	-	TRBV7-7	TRBJ2-3	CASSLGRGTDTQYF	TGTGCTAGCAGCTTAGGGCGGGGGACAGATACGCAGTATTTT
-	-	TRBV28	TRBJ1-5	CASKGLGQNNQPQHF	TGTGCCTCCAAAGGGTTAGGGCAAAACAATCAGCCCCAGCATTTT
-	-	TRBV4-1	TRBJ2-1	CASSRVREGQNEQFF	TGCGCCAGCAGCCGTGTGCGTGAGGGGCAGAATGAGCAGTTCTTC
-	-	TRBV10-3	TRBJ2-3	CAIKGGSSTDTQYF	TGTGCCATCAAGGGTGGCTCTAGCACAGATACGCAGTATTTT
-	-	TRBV28	TRBJ1-5	CASSFGGSIWQPQHF	TGTGCCAGCAGTTTTGGGGGGTCGATCTGGCAGCCCCAGCATTTT
-	-	TRBV10-3	TRBJ1-1	CAISEGVPGSFGTEAFF	TGTGCCATCAGCGAGGGGGTTCCGGGGAGTTTTGGCACTGAAGCTTTCTTT
-	-	TRBV15	TRBJ2-7	CATSPDLYEQYF	TGTGCCACCAGCCCTGACCTCTACGAGCAGTACTTC
-	-	TRBV11-2	TRBJ2-3	CASTPLRGYTQYF	TGTGCCAGCACCCCACTTCGGGGATATACGCAGTATTTT
TRBD1	-	TRBV7-8	TRBJ2-5	CASSLDAGGYQKETQYF	TGTGCCAGCAGCTTAGACGCAGGGGGTTACCAGAAGGAGACCCAGTACTTC
-	-	TRBV7-2	TRBJ2-5	CASSFQGTEETQYF	TGTGCCAGCAGCTTCCAGGGAACGGAGGAGACCCAGTACTTC
TRBD2	-	TRBV11-2	TRBJ2-1	CASSQGLARDEQFF	TGTGCCAGCAGCCAGGGACTAGCTCGGGATGAGCAGTTCTTC
-	-	TRBV19	TRBJ2-7	CASSIVGGGSSYEQYF	TGTGCCAGTAGTATAGTAGGAGGGGGAAGCTCCTACGAGCAGTACTTC
-	-	TRBV19	TRBJ2-6	CASWGGKKAGANVLTF	TGTGCCAGTTGGGGAGGAAAAAAGGCCGGGGCCAACGTCCTGACTTTC
-	once	TRBV28	TRBJ1-2	CASLPLARNYGYTF	TGTGCCAGCCTGCCCCTGGCCCGAAACTATGGCTACACCTTC
-	once	TRBV9	TRBJ2-5	CALGTLQETQYF	TGTGCACTGGGGACCCTACAAGAGACCCAGTACTTC
-	-	TRBV4-2	TRBJ1-4	CASSQALFQATNEKLFF	TGTGCCAGCAGCCAAGCCCTATTCCAAGCAACTAATGAAAAACTGTTTTTT
TRBD2	-	TRBV4-2	TRBJ2-7	CASSSHSGRAYEQYF	TGTGCCAGCAGCTCTCATAGCGGGAGGGCCTACGAGCAGTACTTC
-	-	TRBV18	TRBJ2-3	CASSPVNNGADTQYF	TGTGCCAGCTCACCCGTGAACAATGGCGCAGATACGCAGTATTTT
TRBD2	once	TRBV28	TRBJ2-7	CASSGRLAGETSYEQYF	TGTGCCAGCAGTGGAAGGCTAGCGGGAGAGACGTCCTACGAGCAGTACTTC